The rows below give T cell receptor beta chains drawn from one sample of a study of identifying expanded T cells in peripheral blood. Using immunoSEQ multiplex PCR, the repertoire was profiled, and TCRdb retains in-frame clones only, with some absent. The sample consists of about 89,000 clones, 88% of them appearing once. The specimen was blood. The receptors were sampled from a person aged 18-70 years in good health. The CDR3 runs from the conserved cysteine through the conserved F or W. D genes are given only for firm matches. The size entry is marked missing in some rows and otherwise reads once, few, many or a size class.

CASSVSDQETQYF,TGTGCCAGCAGCGTAAGCGATCAAGAGACCCAGTACTTC,TRBV9,.,TRBJ2-5,.
CASSELAGSGANVLTF,TGTGCCAGCAGCGAACTCGCGGGTTCTGGGGCCAACGTCCTGACTTTC,TRBV11-1,.,TRBJ2-6,.
CASSSDRGSYEQYF,TGTGCCAGCAGCTCGGACAGGGGGAGCTACGAGCAGTACTTC,TRBV11-2,.,TRBJ2-7,TRBD1
CASSRAGQGPDQPQHF,TGTGCCAGCAGCCGCGCGGGACAGGGGCCAGATCAGCCCCAGCATTTT,TRBV7-9,.,TRBJ1-5,TRBD1
CASREQGAGGELFF,TGCGCCAGCAGGGAACAGGGGGCCGGCGGGGAGCTGTTTTTT,TRBV4-1,.,TRBJ2-2,TRBD1
CASSVIRGNQPQHF,TGTGCCAGCAGCGTGATCAGGGGTAATCAGCCCCAGCATTTT,TRBV7-8,.,TRBJ1-5,.
CATSRDQQETQYF,TGTGCCACCAGCAGAGATCAACAAGAGACCCAGTACTTC,TRBV15,.,TRBJ2-5,.
CASSQSRQNSPGANVLTF,TGCGCCAGCAGTCAATCGAGGCAGAACTCCCCTGGGGCCAACGTCCTGACTTTC,TRBV23-1,.,TRBJ2-6,.
CASSPPVGTSGNNEQFF,TGTGCCAGCTCACCACCGGTGGGGACTAGCGGGAACAATGAGCAGTTCTTC,TRBV18,.,TRBJ2-1,TRBD2
CASSDLPRAGELFF,TGTGCCAGCAGCGACCTCCCCAGGGCCGGGGAGCTGTTTTTT,TRBV9,few,TRBJ2-2,.
CASSLEQGSYEQYF,TGTGCCAGCAGCTTAGAACAGGGGTCCTACGAGCAGTACTTC,TRBV7-9,.,TRBJ2-7,TRBD1
CASSQDPATEAFF,TGTGCCAGCAGCCAAGACCCCGCCACTGAAGCTTTCTTT,TRBV14,.,TRBJ1-1,.
CASSTGRESGETQYF,TGTGCCAGCAGCACGGGGCGGGAGTCCGGGGAGACCCAGTACTTC,TRBV11-3,.,TRBJ2-5,TRBD2
CASSQTSGYTDTQYF,TGTGCCAGCAGCCAGACTAGCGGTTACACAGATACGCAGTATTTT,TRBV14,.,TRBJ2-3,TRBD2
CASSQGGLAGGPDTQYF,TGTGCCAGCAGCCAAGGGGGACTAGCGGGAGGGCCCGATACGCAGTATTTT,TRBV4-2,.,TRBJ2-3,TRBD2
CASSLHGGDTQYF,TGTGCCAGCAGCTTGCATGGGGGCGATACGCAGTATTTT,TRBV5-6,once,TRBJ2-3,.
CASSRTGRGETQYF,TGTGCCAGCAGCAGGACGGGGAGGGGAGAGACCCAGTACTTC,TRBV5-6,.,TRBJ2-5,TRBD2
CASSQTYEQYF,TGTGCCAGCAGCCAGACCTACGAGCAGTACTTC,TRBV14,.,TRBJ2-7,.
CASSSQGTGELFF,TGTGCCAGCAGCTCACAGGGGACCGGGGAGCTGTTTTTT,TRBV7-3,.,TRBJ2-2,TRBD1
CASSQGRGRTGELFF,TGCGCCAGCAGTCAAGGCAGGGGGAGAACCGGGGAGCTGTTTTTT,TRBV4-3,.,TRBJ2-2,TRBD1
CASSQGGTLYNEQFF,TGTGCCAGCAGCCAAGGGGGGACACTTTACAATGAGCAGTTCTTC,TRBV4-2,.,TRBJ2-1,.
CASQPIWGYNEKLFF,TGTGCCAGTCAACCAATTTGGGGATATAATGAAAAACTGTTTTTT,TRBV19,.,TRBJ1-4,.
CAWSREDRDHQPQHF,TGTGCCTGGAGTCGGGAGGACAGGGACCATCAGCCCCAGCATTTT,TRBV30,few,TRBJ1-5,TRBD1
CASFTAHQNSYEQYF,TGTGCCAGCTTTACCGCACACCAAAACTCCTACGAGCAGTACTTC,TRBV5-8,few,TRBJ2-7,.
CASSLDSGTAHEQYF,TGTGCCAGCTCGCTTGACTCCGGGACAGCCCACGAGCAGTACTTC,TRBV18,.,TRBJ2-7,TRBD1
CASSERGMAWQYF,TGTGCCAGCAGTGAACGTGGCATGGCGTGGCAGTACTTC,TRBV6-1,few,TRBJ2-7,.
CASSEIPGQGVYGYTF,TGTGCCAGCAGTGAGATTCCAGGACAGGGTGTCTATGGCTACACCTTC,TRBV25-1,.,TRBJ1-2,TRBD1
CATSPSGRLGNEQYF,TGTGCCACCAGCCCCAGCGGGAGGCTGGGTAACGAGCAGTACTTC,TRBV15,.,TRBJ2-7,TRBD2
CATSRDTGDRVDGYTF,TGTGCCACCAGCAGAGATACAGGAGACAGGGTCGATGGCTACACCTTC,TRBV15,.,TRBJ1-2,TRBD1
CASRLGQPTGELFF,TGTGCCAGCAGGTTAGGACAGCCCACCGGGGAGCTGTTTTTT,TRBV27,.,TRBJ2-2,.
CASSLGIGSPGANVLTF,TGTGCCAGCAGCTTGGGAATAGGGTCCCCTGGGGCCAACGTCCTGACTTTC,TRBV5-6,once,TRBJ2-6,.
CASSLAEWRETQYF,TGTGCCAGCAGCTTAGCAGAATGGAGGGAGACCCAGTACTTC,TRBV7-2,.,TRBJ2-5,.
CASSFRGGMSYEQYF,TGTGCCAGCAGTTTCCGCGGGGGGATGTCCTACGAGCAGTACTTC,TRBV27,.,TRBJ2-7,TRBD2
CASKKSGEKLFF,TGTGCCAGTAAGAAGTCAGGAGAAAAACTGTTTTTT,TRBV19,.,TRBJ1-4,.
CASGDRGRGETQYF,TGCGCCAGCGGGGACAGGGGGCGCGGGGAGACCCAGTACTTC,TRBV4-1,.,TRBJ2-5,TRBD1
CASSPRDREVWGYTF,TGTGCCAGCAGCCCACGGGACAGGGAGGTGTGGGGCTACACCTTC,TRBV9,.,TRBJ1-2,TRBD1
CASSAGETQYF,TGTGCCAGCAGTGCGGGGGAGACCCAGTACTTC,TRBV27,once,TRBJ2-5,.
CAWRGQGVQETQYF,TGTGCCTGGAGGGGACAGGGGGTCCAAGAGACCCAGTACTTC,TRBV30,once,TRBJ2-5,TRBD1
CAISEVAGGPGTGELFF,TGTGCCATCAGTGAGGTAGCGGGGGGGCCTGGGACCGGGGAGCTGTTTTTT,TRBV10-3,many,TRBJ2-2,TRBD2
CASSVPSTSGTGELFF,TGTGCCAGCAGTGTTCCGTCGACTAGCGGCACCGGGGAGCTGTTTTTT,TRBV6-1,.,TRBJ2-2,TRBD2
CASKTKNIQYF,TGTGCCAGCAAAACCAAAAACATTCAGTACTTC,TRBV6-6,few,TRBJ2-4,.
CASSPGRRDYEQYF,TGCGCCAGCAGTCCGGGACGGAGGGACTACGAGCAGTACTTC,TRBV23-1,.,TRBJ2-7,.
CASSMTAEAFF,TGTGCCAGTAGTATGACAGCTGAAGCTTTCTTT,TRBV19,once,TRBJ1-1,.
CAWSNREYSGNTIYF,TGTGCCTGGAGTAACAGGGAGTACTCTGGAAACACCATATATTTT,TRBV30,.,TRBJ1-3,.
CASSLGQDGYTF,TGCGCCAGCAGCTTGGGACAAGATGGCTACACCTTC,TRBV5-1,.,TRBJ1-2,.
CASSVASRGDHEQFF,TGTGCCAGCAGCGTAGCTAGTAGGGGGGACCATGAGCAGTTCTTC,TRBV9,.,TRBJ2-1,.
CASKEGEAPDTQYF,TGTGCCAGCAAAGAGGGCGAAGCGCCAGATACGCAGTATTTT,TRBV6-1,.,TRBJ2-3,.
CASSTRRGPGAEAFF,TGCGCCAGCAGCACTCGCAGGGGGCCTGGCGCTGAAGCTTTCTTT,TRBV5-1,.,TRBJ1-1,TRBD1
CASSPRPFNYEQYF,TGTGCCAGCAGTCCCCGGCCGTTCAACTACGAGCAGTACTTC,TRBV27,.,TRBJ2-7,.
CASSFGQREHEQYF,TGTGCCAGCAGCTTTGGACAGCGCGAGCACGAGCAGTACTTC,TRBV11-2,.,TRBJ2-7,.
CASSWGDTEAFF,TGTGCCAGCAGCTGGGGGGACACTGAAGCTTTCTTT,TRBV5-4,.,TRBJ1-1,.
CASSFSVSGFQETQYF,TGTGCCAGCAGCTTTTCGGTTAGCGGGTTCCAAGAGACCCAGTACTTC,TRBV5-6,.,TRBJ2-5,TRBD2
CASTQVRGRGQRDEQFF,TGCGCCAGCACTCAAGTCAGGGGCAGGGGGCAGAGGGATGAGCAGTTCTTC,TRBV10-1,.,TRBJ2-1,TRBD1
CASSPADNEQFF,TGTGCCAGCAGCCCGGCAGACAATGAGCAGTTCTTC,TRBV5-4,.,TRBJ2-1,.
CSARGRYEQYF,TGCAGTGCTAGGGGACGATACGAGCAGTACTTC,TRBV20-1,.,TRBJ2-7,.